The TCR beta chain described here comes from a study of blood T cells in healthy people across ages. This clonotype turned up a few times. Its matching antigen is unknown. Primers used in a second PCR of roughly 7 to 12 cycles were a sample-barcoded 5' primer and a J-beta primer mix. TCRdb processed the 5' RACE reads anew with MiXCR; each CDR3 protein has one entry. The sample has 500,000 to 700,000 distinct CDR3 sequences, about 28% seen once. The CDR3 sequence is 14 residues long. The germline gives CDR1 SGHNT, CDR2 YYREEE (reference sequence). Between the trimmed V and J ends, which lost 3 bases and 0 bases, there was a span of 9 bases. Study-wide results and limits: It was the long-lived donors that had more naive CD4+ cells and higher diversity than aged donors.

Sequencing was performed on blood. This clonotype originated in a woman older than 75 in good health. This rearrangement joins TRBV5-4 to TRBJ1-2; D remains ambiguous. CDR3 sequence reads: CASSSPAANYGYTF. CDR3 coding DNA: TGTGCCAGCAGCTCCCCCGCGGCTAACTATGGCTACACCTTC.